This T cell receptor (beta chain) derives from a study of blood T cell repertoires in COVID-19. In the original workflow: From reference gene primer amplification, estimates of nucleated cell counts were derived. Assay: immunoSEQ multiplex PCR; the TCRdb copy retains only in-frame clones and omits some. V and J calls and clone size are as listed in that table; D and trimming were resolved from the DNA. The data show approximately 280,000 clones, 85% seen once. This clone was picked up a small number of times. The CDR3 has 17 residues. With 7 bases clipped from V and 2 bases from J, the junction kept 16 bases outside the gene matches. Germline loops: CDR1 MNHEY, CDR2 SMNVEV (reference sequence).

The sequencing input was peripheral blood. V gene TRBV27 combines with J gene TRBJ1-1, with 7 bases aligning to TRBD1. This receptor was obtained from a middle-aged man with active or convalescent COVID-19. The CDR3 nucleotides are TGTGCCAGCAATCGAAACAGGGGCAGTGGGGCTAACACTGAAGCTTTCTTT. This codes for CASNRNRGSGANTEAFF.